This T cell receptor (beta chain) was retrieved from a study of T cells after posttransplantation cyclophosphamide. Whole-study findings and limits: After PTCy, TRB diversity resembled that of CNI/methotrexate controls.

A remark on this clone: Its matching antigen is unknown.

Cyclophosphamide on days +3 and +4 followed busulfan-fludarabine conditioning and a marrow graft. The germline gives CDR1 LGHNA, CDR2 YNFKEQ. There are 15 residues in the CDR3. Trimming removed 1 base from V and 5 bases from J; junction bases left unmatched: 7. The data were produced by immunoSEQ multiplex PCR, yet TCRdb's version contains in-frame clones alone and is incomplete. The profile shows approximately 11,000 clones, approximately 86% of them singletons. The source was CD4+ T cells sorted from PBMCs, collected after allogeneic stem cell transplant with posttransplant cyclophosphamide. The V and J genes are TRBV4-2 and TRBJ1-1; 7 nucleotides align to TRBD1. This sequence originates from a male patient in his thirties who received an allogeneic stem cell transplant from a related donor, was CMV-positive, and had acute GVHD only. A subset of T cells may come from the graft donor. The CDR3 DNA is TGTGCCAGCAGCCAAGGGAAAGGGGGCTCAACTGAAGCTTTCTTT. It codes for CASSQGKGGSTEAFF.